Listed below are T cell receptor beta chains from one sample, sequenced in a study of identical twins. TCRdb passed the 5' RACE reads through MiXCR, listing each CDR3 protein once. In the table there are 500,000 to 650,000 distinct CDR3 sequences, 20% to 25% of which are singletons. This same sample was also taken into another study, of yellow fever vaccine responses in identical twins.

Sequencing was carried out using CD4+ T cells sorted from blood. These receptors originate from a woman aged 18-29 years in good health. CDR3s include the opening cysteine and the closing phenylalanine or tryptophan. The order of the fields is V gene, D gene, clone size, CDR3 length, J gene, CDR3 DNA, CDR3 protein. A D gene is named only where the DNA matches it firmly. Only some rows state a clone size, as once, few, many or a class for expanded clones.

>TRBV14|TRBD1|few|15|TRBJ2-1
TGTGCCAGCAGCCAGGGACAGTTCTCCTACAATGAGCAGTTCTTC
CASSQGQFSYNEQFF
>TRBV20-1|TRBD2|-|16|TRBJ2-1
TGCAGTGCAGATCCTCCAAGCGGGAGTAATAGCAATGAGCAGTTCTTC
CSADPPSGSNSNEQFF
>TRBV5-1|-|few|14|TRBJ2-1
TGCGCCAGCAGCCCCGGGCGTATAGACAATGAGCAGTTCTTC
CASSPGRIDNEQFF
>TRBV6-5|-|-|13|TRBJ2-5
TGTGCCAGCAGCTATGACGTCCACCAGACCCAGTACTTC
CASSYDVHQTQYF
>TRBV5-1|TRBD1|few|16|TRBJ1-1
TGCGCCAGCAGCCCCCGGGCAGGGGGGCTAGGCACTGAAGCTTTCTTT
CASSPRAGGLGTEAFF
>TRBV27|-|-|16|TRBJ2-1
TGTGCCAGCAGTTTTGTAGGCCCCCTTACCTACAATGAGCAGTTCTTC
CASSFVGPLTYNEQFF
>TRBV15|-|few|15|TRBJ1-6
TGTGCCACCAGCAGAGATCTTGGGAGGAATTCACCCCTCCACTTT
CATSRDLGRNSPLHF
>TRBV25-1|-|-|15|TRBJ2-5
TGTGCCAGCAGTGATTACCCTCCGACAGGTTCGGCCCAGTACTTC
CASSDYPPTGSAQYF
>TRBV2|-|-|14|TRBJ2-2
TGTGCCAGCAGTGATGTGGGGGCGGGCGGGGAGCTGTTTTTT
CASSDVGAGGELFF
>TRBV6-1|TRBD1|few|15|TRBJ2-7
TGTGCCAGCAGTACGGGACAGGCAAGCTCCTACGAGCAGTACTTC
CASSTGQASSYEQYF
>TRBV5-1|-|-|16|TRBJ2-2
TGCGCCAGCAGCCCGGCGCCCGCGGTGAACACCGGGGGGCTGTTTTTT
CASSPAPAVNTGGLFF
>TRBV7-2|-|few|16|TRBJ2-1
TGTGCCAGCAGCTTATTAGGAGGGGCGTCCTACAATGAGCAGTTCTTC
CASSLLGGASYNEQFF
>TRBV18|TRBD1|-|14|TRBJ1-4
TGTGCCAGCTCAGTCCGGACAGGGGGCGAAAAACTGTTTTTT
CASSVRTGGEKLFF
>TRBV5-1|TRBD1|-|16|TRBJ2-2
TGCGCCAGCAGGCCAGGGACAGCCAGGCCCGGCGGGGAGCTGTTTTTT
CASRPGTARPGGELFF
>TRBV24-1|-|-|12|TRBJ1-1
TGTGCCACCAGTGATAAAGATACTGAAGCTTTCTTT
CATSDKDTEAFF
>TRBV20-1|-|few|14|TRBJ1-1
TGCAGTGCAAACAGGGAACACTCTGGTACTGAAGCTTTCTTT
CSANREHSGTEAFF
>TRBV3-1|-|-|15|TRBJ2-3
TGTGCCAGCAGCCAGCAGGTCACCTGCACACAGACGCAGTATTTT
CASSQQVTCTQTQYF
>TRBV7-2|-|-|15|TRBJ2-1
TGTGCCAGCAGCTTAGTATCGTTCACAGGCCAAGAGCAGTTCTTC
CASSLVSFTGQEQFF
>TRBV4-2|-|few|13|TRBJ2-7
TGTGCCAGCAGCCAAGATAGAGTTTACGAGCAGTACTTC
CASSQDRVYEQYF
>TRBV14|-|many|15|TRBJ1-2
TGTGCCAGCAGCCAAGATATTCACGAACTTTATGGCTACACCTTC
CASSQDIHELYGYTF
>TRBV24-1|TRBD1|many|16|TRBJ2-3
TGTGCCACCAGTGCCCTACCCGGGACAGGCACAGATACGCAGTATTTT
CATSALPGTGTDTQYF
>TRBV10-3|-|-|14|TRBJ2-3
TGTGCCATCAGTGAGTCCAGTAGCACAGATACGCAGTATTTT
CAISESSSTDTQYF
>TRBV24-1|-|few|15|TRBJ2-5
TGTGCCACCAGTGATTTGGCAGAATTACAAGAGACCCAGTACTTC
CATSDLAELQETQYF
>TRBV20-1|TRBD2|-|12|TRBJ2-5
TGCAGTGCCGTCACTAGCGCGGAGACCCAGTACTTC
CSAVTSAETQYF
>TRBV5-1|-|few|15|TRBJ2-5
TGCGCCAGCAGCTTGACCGACTATGGGACAGAGACCCAGTACTTC
CASSLTDYGTETQYF
>TRBV20-1|-|-|18|TRBJ1-3
TGCAGTGCTAGATCCGTGTGGGAGACAGGTATCTCTGGAAACACCATATATTTT
CSARSVWETGISGNTIYF
>TRBV5-1|-|-|15|TRBJ1-4
TGCGCCAGCAGGGCCCAAATCACAACGGATGAAAAACTGTTTTTT
CASRAQITTDEKLFF
>TRBV6-2/TRBV6-3|-|-|16|TRBJ2-5
TGTGCCAGCAGTTCGGTGGTGCGCGGGGCACTGGGGACCCAGTACTTC
CASSSVVRGALGTQYF
>TRBV7-8|TRBD1|-|15|TRBJ2-1
TGTGCCAGCAGCTTGACAGGGGTTCATTACAATGAGCAGTTCTTC
CASSLTGVHYNEQFF
>TRBV9|-|-|20|TRBJ2-7
TGTGCCAGCAGCGTAGGAAGTACGGGTGAGGGCCGATCCAGAACTTACGAGCAGTACTTC
CASSVGSTGEGRSRTYEQYF
>TRBV24-1|-|-|15|TRBJ2-5
TGTGCCACCAGTGATTTAAAGGGGTCCCAAGAGACCCAGTACTTC
CATSDLKGSQETQYF
>TRBV10-2|TRBD1|-|15|TRBJ2-7
TGCGCCAGCACCGTCGAGGGGACAGGGGTCTACGAGCAGTACTTC
CASTVEGTGVYEQYF
>TRBV12-3/TRBV12-4|-|few|14|TRBJ2-7
TGTGCCAGCAGTTTGAAACAGACGGCTTACGAGCAGTACTTC
CASSLKQTAYEQYF
>TRBV6-1|-|few|15|TRBJ2-1
TGTGCCAGCAGTGTTTGGCAGCTGCCCAACAATGAGCAGTTCTTC
CASSVWQLPNNEQFF
>TRBV7-9|-|-|12|TRBJ2-7
TGTGCCAGCAGCCCCTGGGGGCGGGAGCTCGGATTC
CASSPWGRELGF
>TRBV19|-|few|15|TRBJ2-7
TGTGCCAGTAGTTACCGGGCTAGGACTACCTACGAGCAGTACTTC
CASSYRARTTYEQYF
>TRBV15|-|few|13|TRBJ2-3
TGTGCCACCAGCAGAGATCCCTCAGATACGCAGTATTTT
CATSRDPSDTQYF
>TRBV5-1|TRBD1|-|18|TRBJ2-6
TGCGCCAGCAGCTTGGTCGGGACAGTAATCTCTGGGGCCAACGTCCTGACTTTC
CASSLVGTVISGANVLTF
>TRBV28|-|few|18|TRBJ2-5
TGTGCCAGCAGTTCACCGTCGGTTTACGGGGGACCTAGGGAGACCCAGTACTTC
CASSSPSVYGGPRETQYF
>TRBV7-8|-|-|15|TRBJ1-4
TGTGCCAGCAGCACCCCAGAGCAAGCTAATGAAAAACTGTTTTTT
CASSTPEQANEKLFF
>TRBV27|-|-|14|TRBJ1-4
TGTGCCAGCAGTTCAAGGGCGGTTAATGAAAAACTGTTTTTT
CASSSRAVNEKLFF
>TRBV6-2/TRBV6-3|-|-|13|TRBJ1-2
TGTGCCAGCAGTGCTCGGGACATTCGCAGCTACACCTTC
CASSARDIRSYTF
>TRBV6-5|-|-|13|TRBJ2-1
TGTGCCAGCAGTTACACCGGGTACAATGAGCAGTTCTTC
CASSYTGYNEQFF
>TRBV28|-|-|12|TRBJ2-1
TGTGCCAGCATCGCGAGTGGGAATGAGCAGTTCTTC
CASIASGNEQFF
>TRBV12-3/TRBV12-4|-|-|16|TRBJ1-5
TGTGCCAGCAGTCCCCGTGACAGAGACTACAATCAGCCCCAGCATTTT
CASSPRDRDYNQPQHF